Listed here is a single T cell receptor (beta chain). This sample was taken from a study of T cell changes during pregnancy in multiple sclerosis. Deletions cut 4 bases from V and 6 bases from J, with 16 bases between. Per the germline V gene, CDR1 is SNHLY and CDR2 is FYNNEI. This CDR3 comprises 16 residues. The repertoire was sequenced with immunoSEQ multiplex PCR; TCRdb's copy has only in-frame clones and lacks some. The table lists over 45,000 clones, roughly 90% of them singletons. The sequence was collected from a female donor in good health, enrolled as a control in a pregnancy study. The sample was peripheral blood, taken in the first trimester of pregnancy. The chain uses TRBV2 and TRBJ1-6, with D perhaps TRBD1 (5 bases). DNA for the CDR3: TGTGCCAGCAGTGCAGATGTGGGGGGTGCTAATTCACCCCTCCACTTT. Residues: CASSADVGGANSPLHF.